Listed here are 26 T cell receptor beta chains from one sample, sequenced in a study of shared T cell receptors in the human thymus. Produced via immunoSEQ multiplex PCR; TCRdb's table is partial and in-frame only. Of under 850,000 clones in the sample, 88% were seen once. The same data also contributed to another study, on human thymus T cells.

Sequencing was performed on thymocytes. All receptors come from a boy in the first two years of life with a congenital heart defect.

This sequence joins TRBV7-2 and TRBJ1-5; 7 nucleotides match TRBD1. Trimming cost V 4 bases and J 7 bases; bases outside gene matches: 10. Germline V lookup: CDR1 SGHTA, CDR2 FQGNSA. The CDR3 contains 15 residues. The CDR3 bases are TGTGCCAGCAGCTGGGACAGTCGGTCTCGCCAGCCCCAGCATTTT. This codes for CASSWDSRSRQPQHF.

V and J are TRBV7-3 and TRBJ1-5; a possible D gene is TRBD1 (6 bases). The CDR3 is 17 amino acids. V gave up 4 bases and J gave up 0 bases, with 16 bases separating them. Germline loops: CDR1 SGHTA, CDR2 FQGTGA. The DNA of the CDR3 is TGTGCCAGCAGCTCCCCGCGGACAGCCGATAGCAATCAGCCCCAGCATTTT. It codes for CASSSPRTADSNQPQHF.

The chain has TRBV4-3 and TRBJ2-4; tentatively, D is TRBD2 (5 bases). The CDR3 is made up of 17 amino acids. The V gene lost 4 bases and the J gene lost 2 bases, with 18 bases spanning the gap. Per the germline V gene, CDR1 is LGHNA and CDR2 is YSLEER. The CDR3 nucleotides read TGCGCCAGCAGCCTCGTTAGTGGATCGGGAACCAAAAACATTCAGTACTTC. It specifies CASSLVSGSGTKNIQYF.

The chain recombines TRBV5-1 with TRBJ2-1, with 10 bases aligning to TRBD1. Germline CDR1 SGHRS, CDR2 YFSETQ. This CDR3 spans 16 amino acids. Losses at the gene ends were 0 bases for V and 2 bases for J; bases not matched to a gene: 2. The chain's CDR3 is CASSLAGTGAYNEQFF. In nucleotides, the CDR3 is TGCGCCAGCAGCTTGGCCGGGACAGGGGCCTACAATGAGCAGTTCTTC.

V usage is TRBV20-1 and J usage is TRBJ2-2, with unresolved D. Germline V gene data show CDR1 as DFQATT and CDR2 as SNEGSKA (reference sequence). The CDR3 runs to 10 residues. V gave up 5 bases and J gave up 6 bases, with 4 bases separating them. CDR3 amino acids: CSALAGELFF. The DNA for the CDR3 is TGCAGTGCTCTTGCCGGGGAGCTGTTTTTT.

The chain couples TRBV12-5 to TRBJ2-3, with TRBD2 identical over 10 bases. This CDR3 contains 15 residues. Losses at the gene ends were 6 bases for V and 11 bases for J; bases not matched to a gene: 14. Germline V gene sequence: CDR1 LGHNT, CDR2 FRNRAP. In DNA, the CDR3 is TGTGCTAGTGGCCACTCTGTGGCTAGCGGGAGTGAGCAGTATTTT. Protein sequence: CASGHSVASGSEQYF.

This chain links TRBV12-5 with TRBJ1-5; possible D gene TRBD1, 5 bases. There are 15 residues in the CDR3. V dropped 1 base and J dropped 0 bases, with 7 bases sitting between them. The germline CDR1 and CDR2 sequences are LGHNT and FRNRAP. CDR3 nucleotide sequence: TGTGCTAGTGGTTTGGGGACACATAGCAATCAGCCCCAGCATTTT. Translated, it gives CASGLGTHSNQPQHF.

The chain is built from TRBV5-1 and TRBJ2-1; D is uncertain. CDR1 is SGHRS, CDR2 YFSETQ, per germline. The CDR3 totals 18 residues. V was clipped by 4 bases and J by 3 bases, with 23 bases between them. CDR3 sequence: CASSPLPRPRPIYNEQFF. CDR3 sequence (DNA): TGCGCCAGCAGCCCGCTTCCCAGACCGCGGCCGATCTACAATGAGCAGTTCTTC.

V usage is TRBV27 and J usage is TRBJ2-7; 8 nucleotides agree with TRBD2. This CDR3 contains 13 residues. Trimming cost V 5 bases and J 7 bases; bases outside gene matches: 7. CDR1 and CDR2 from the germline V gene are MNHEY and SMNVEV (reference sequence). The CDR3, as DNA: TGTGCCAGCAGTCCTCGGGAGGGGAGGGAGCAGTACTTC. Translating gives CASSPREGREQYF.

J is TRBJ2-7 and V is TRBV7-2; tentatively, D is TRBD2 (6 bases). CDR1 is SGHTA, CDR2 FQGNSA, per germline. Trimming shortened V by 3 bases and J by 0 bases, and 9 bases separated the two germline ends. The CDR3 is 14 amino acids. CDR3 DNA: TGTGCCAGCAGCTTGGACTACGTCTCCTACGAGCAGTACTTC. Amino acids: CASSLDYVSYEQYF.

The rearrangement links TRBV4-3 to TRBJ2-3; D gene ambiguous. The length of the CDR3 is 12 residues. Germline lookup yields CDR1 LGHNA and CDR2 YSLEER. The V end lost 3 bases, the J end lost 1 base, and 2 bases lay between the germline ends. The CDR3 loop reads CASSHGTDTQYF. The DNA of the CDR3 is TGCGCCAGCAGCCACGGCACAGATACGCAGTATTTT.

This chain links TRBV30 with TRBJ2-7, with D perhaps TRBD2 (5 bases). Trimming removed 3 bases from V and 5 bases from J, with 14 bases in between. The CDR3 is 13 amino acids. The germline gives CDR1 GTSNPN, CDR2 SVGIG (reference sequence). The CDR3 protein is CAWSAHGRDEQYF. The CDR3 coding sequence is TGTGCCTGGAGCGCCCATGGGCGGGACGAGCAGTACTTC.

CDR3 coding DNA: TGTGCCAGCAGCTCCGGAGCGGGACAGGGAAAGCAGTACTTC. Amino acid sequence: CASSSGAGQGKQYF. The chain couples TRBV5-4 to TRBJ2-7, with 9 bases that match TRBD1. With 3 bases clipped from V and 8 bases from J, the junction kept 9 bases outside the gene matches. Germline assignment: CDR1 SGHNT and CDR2 YYREEE (reference sequence). This CDR3 contains 14 residues.

The chain uses TRBV30 and TRBJ2-7; 14 bases align to TRBD2. The length of the CDR3 is 17 residues. V shed 5 bases, J shed 1 base, and the junction held 10 bases outside the gene matches. The germline CDR1 and CDR2 sequences are GTSNPN and SVGIG (reference sequence). The CDR3 here is CAWAYPGLAGESYEQYF. CDR3 DNA sequence: TGTGCCTGGGCTTACCCGGGACTAGCGGGAGAGTCCTACGAGCAGTACTTC.

The chain is built from TRBV27 and TRBJ2-5; the match to TRBD1 covers 12 bases. The CDR3 extends over 19 amino acids. The V gene end was trimmed by 5 bases and the J gene end by 1 base; junction bases not matched to a gene: 14. CDR1 is MNHEY and CDR2 is SMNVEV in the germline V gene (reference sequence). For the CDR3, the DNA is TGTGCCAGCAGTGATTCGCCGGGACAGGGGGCCGCAGGCCAAGAGACCCAGTACTTC. Its protein is CASSDSPGQGAAGQETQYF.

The chain is built from TRBV6-5 and TRBJ2-2; D possibly corresponds to TRBD2 (6 bases). The germline V gene has CDR1 MNHEY and CDR2 SVGAGI. The CDR3 extends over 13 amino acids. V was clipped by 0 bases and J by 13 bases, with 12 bases between them. The CDR3 DNA reads as TGTGCCAGCAGTTACTCGAGGCAGGGAGGGCTGTTTTTT. Its protein product is CASSYSRQGGLFF.

The chain combines TRBV5-1 with TRBJ2-2; possible D gene TRBD2, 6 bases. There are 14 residues in the CDR3. CDR1 is SGHRS and CDR2 is YFSETQ in the germline V gene. Trimming cost V 0 bases and J 6 bases, with 9 bases left between them. CDR3 residues: CASSLGRGPGELFF. The CDR3 DNA reads TGCGCCAGCAGCTTGGGGCGGGGCCCCGGGGAGCTGTTTTTT.

Only one count was recorded for this clone. The chain recombines TRBV14 with TRBJ2-7, with D perhaps TRBD1 (6 bases). V was trimmed by 3 bases and J by 9 bases, leaving 18 bases between them. The germline V gene has CDR1 SGHDN and CDR2 FVKESK. The CDR3 extends over 14 amino acids. CDR3 loop: CASSHRQVDSRQYF. CDR3 DNA: TGTGCCAGCAGCCACCGACAGGTTGATAGCAGGCAGTACTTC. Full variable domain (outside the CDR3, taken from reference TRBV14 and TRBJ2-7): EAGVTQFPSHSVIEKGQTVTLRCDPISGHDNLYWYRRVMGKEIKFLLHFVKESKQDESGMPNNRFLAERTGGTYSTLKVQPAELEDSGVYFCASSHRQVDSRQYFGPGTRLTVT.

The chain carries TRBV27 and TRBJ2-2, with 8 nucleotides matching TRBD2. CDR1 and CDR2 from the germline V gene are MNHEY and SMNVEV (reference sequence). V lost 4 bases, J lost 7 bases, and 11 bases stayed unmatched. This CDR3 contains 16 residues. The CDR3 loop is CASSSPLLRGGGELFF. CDR3 DNA: TGTGCCAGCAGTTCGCCACTCCTTCGGGGGGGCGGGGAGCTGTTTTTT.

V and J are TRBV2 and TRBJ2-1; D remains ambiguous. The CDR3 consists of 17 residues. Per the germline V gene, CDR1 is SNHLY and CDR2 is FYNNEI. V was cut by 2 bases and J by 0 bases, with 14 bases left in between. The CDR3 loop is CASSEMPWRCSYNEQFF. DNA of the CDR3: TGTGCCAGCAGTGAAATGCCCTGGCGGTGCTCCTACAATGAGCAGTTCTTC.

The rearrangement links TRBV4-2 to TRBJ2-1, with 7 bases fitting TRBD2. Unmatched junction bases numbered 3, after V lost 1 base and J lost 0 bases. The germline gives CDR1 LGHNA, CDR2 YNFKEQ. The CDR3 is 16 residues long. CDR3 sequence reads: CASSQALADSYNEQFF. The CDR3 region has the DNA TGTGCCAGCAGCCAAGCTCTAGCGGACTCCTACAATGAGCAGTTCTTC.

About this clone itself: At one end the junction does not follow the germline gene, possibly because of a read error. The chain has TRBV4-2 and TRBJ2-4; D unresolved. The CDR3 length is 15 residues. Per the germline V gene, CDR1 is LGHNA and CDR2 is YNFKEQ. The CDR3 DNA sequence: TGTGCCAGCAGCAAAGAAACGGTGGCCAAAAACATTCAGTACTTC. This translates into CASSKETVAKNIQYF.

V usage is TRBV28 and J usage is TRBJ2-2, with 11 bases identical to TRBD1. Germline CDR1 and CDR2: MDHEN and SYDVKM. This CDR3 contains 15 residues. The ends lost 6 bases at V and 5 bases at J; junction bases unmatched: 5. CDR3 amino acids: CASSSWDRGTGELFF. The CDR3 DNA follows: TGTGCCAGCAGCTCCTGGGACAGGGGGACCGGGGAGCTGTTTTTT.

V gene TRBV12-2 combines with J gene TRBJ2-7; the D segment call TRBD1 is taken from the table without a DNA check. TRBV12-2 is classified as a pseudogene. This CDR3 is built from 13 residues. The CDR3 DNA follows: TGTGCAAGTCTGGGACAGGCATCCTACGAGCAGTACTTC. It yields the protein CASLGQASYEQYF.

This clone has a single count. V gene TRBV4-3 combines with J gene TRBJ2-7; no reliable D call. The germline V gene encodes CDR1 LGHNA and CDR2 YSLEER. The CDR3 extends over 13 amino acids. Trimming removed 1 base at V and 1 base at J, with 5 bases between. For the CDR3, the DNA is TGCGCCAGCAGCCAAGGCGGTTCCTACGAGCAGTACTTC. This sequence encodes CASSQGGSYEQYF.

The J gene is TRBJ2-1, the V gene TRBV29-1; tentatively, D is TRBD1 (5 bases). This CDR3 is 12 amino acids long. Trimming pared 4 bases from V and 6 bases from J, leaving 10 bases between. Germline-derived CDR1 and CDR2 are SQVTM and ANQGSEA. CDR3 nucleotide sequence: TGCAGCGTTGCAGGGCCCTTCAATGAGCAGTTCTTC. Translating it yields CSVAGPFNEQFF.